Shown below are 21 T cell receptor beta chains from a single sample sequenced in a study of T-cell reconstitution after alpha-beta-depleted transplantation in children. Library preparation (for TCRbeta) was performed with unique molecular identifiers. TCRdb independently ran MiXCR on the PCR reads; one entry per CDR3 protein. The data show some 500,000 distinct CDR3 sequences, with approximately 20% seen just once and 2.5% to 3.5% held by the top ten. The source material was PBMCs from the stem cell graft donor, sampled from the stem cell graft. These receptor sequences come from a human donor who donated a stem cell graft to a child with acute lymphoblastic leukemia.

This chain links TRBV2 with TRBJ2-1; TRBD1 agrees at 7 bases. With 6 bases clipped from V and 6 bases from J, the junction kept 11 bases outside the gene matches. The CDR3 runs 15 residues. The germline V gene has CDR1 SNHLY and CDR2 FYNNEI. The CDR3 bases are TGTGCCAGCAGGGTTAACAGGGGATCCCTCAATGAGCAGTTCTTC. It translates to CASRVNRGSLNEQFF. Filled out from reference TRBV2 and TRBJ2-1, the complete variable domain reads EPEVTQTPSHQVTQMGQEVILRCVPISNHLYFYWYRQILGQKVEFLVSFYNNEISEKSEIFDDQFSVERPDGSNFTLKIRSTKLEDSAMYFCASRVNRGSLNEQFFGPGTRLTVL.

The chain employs TRBV6-2 or TRBV6-3 and TRBJ2-5, with TRBD2 identical over 8 bases. CDR1 is MNHEY and CDR2 is SVGEGT in the germline V gene. The CDR3 runs to 15 residues. The V gene end was trimmed by 8 bases and the J gene end by 4 bases; junction bases not matched to a gene: 12. CDR3 loop: CASGFSGISAETQYF. The CDR3 nucleotides are TGTGCCAGCGGGTTTAGCGGGATCTCGGCAGAGACCCAGTACTTC.

The chain combines TRBV5-1 with TRBJ1-1; D remains unclear. There are 13 residues in the CDR3. Trimming removed 5 bases at V and 0 bases at J, with 8 bases between. Germline CDR1 reads SGHRS; CDR2 reads YFSETQ. CDR3 amino acids: CASSKTLNTEAFF. CDR3 DNA sequence: TGCGCCAGCAGTAAGACACTGAACACTGAAGCTTTCTTT.

The rearrangement joins TRBV12-3 or TRBV12-4 to TRBJ2-7; 9 bases agree with TRBD1. Trimming at V came to 5 bases and at J to 5 bases, leaving 13 bases not matched to a gene. This CDR3 comprises 16 residues. The CDR3 nucleotides read TGTGCCAGCAGTCAAACCAGCGGGACAGGGAAACACGAGCAGTACTTC. Protein sequence: CASSQTSGTGKHEQYF.

V is TRBV12-3 or TRBV12-4 and J is TRBJ1-1; a possible D gene is TRBD1 (6 bases). The V end lost 5 bases, the J end lost 1 base, and 8 bases lay between the germline ends. CDR3 length: 13 amino acids. In DNA form, the CDR3 reads TGTGCCAGCAGTGCACAGGGGAACACTGAAGCTTTCTTT. Amino acids: CASSAQGNTEAFF.

V and J are TRBV27 and TRBJ1-5; D gene unclear. The V end lost 0 bases, the J end lost 2 bases, and 8 bases lay between the germline ends. The CDR3 runs to 15 residues. Looked up from germline, CDR1 is MNHEY and CDR2 is SMNVEV (reference sequence). The CDR3 region has the DNA TGTGCCAGCAGTTTATCTCGGCGGGGCAATCAGCCCCAGCATTTT. This gives the protein CASSLSRRGNQPQHF.

This chain joins TRBV7-3 and TRBJ2-7; 9 bases match TRBD2. Trimming at V came to 5 bases and at J to 5 bases, leaving 7 bases not matched to a gene. Germline V gene lookup returns CDR1 SGHTA and CDR2 FQGTGA. The CDR3 contains 14 residues. The CDR3 here is CASSPGLANDEQYF. CDR3 coding DNA: TGTGCCAGCAGCCCGGGACTAGCCAATGACGAGCAGTACTTC.

The DNA for the CDR3 is TGTGCCAGCAGCTCTGGGACAGGGGGCCATGGCTACACCTTC. It specifies CASSSGTGGHGYTF. The chain is built from TRBV9 and TRBJ1-2; 12 nucleotides line up with TRBD1. From germline, CDR1 is SGDLS and CDR2 YYNGEE. The CDR3 contains 14 residues. The junction had 4 bases not matched to a gene; V was cut back by 4 bases and J by 6 bases.

This clonotype was picked up a small number of times. The V and J genes are TRBV4-1 and TRBJ2-1; D may be TRBD2 (5 bases). Deletions cut 1 base from V and 8 bases from J, with 9 bases between. The CDR3 consists of 13 residues. Germline CDR1 is MGHRA and CDR2 is YSYEKL. The CDR3 DNA is TGCGCCAGCAGCCAAGTCGCTAGCTATGAGCAGTTCTTC. Its translation: CASSQVASYEQFF.

This clonotype occurred a few times. This chain uses TRBV29-1 with TRBJ1-1; no clear D. CDR3 size: 14 residues. Trimming shortened V by 0 bases and J by 4 bases, and 12 bases separated the two germline ends. The germline V gene has CDR1 SQVTM and CDR2 ANQGSEA. The CDR3 DNA reads TGCAGCGTTGAAGAAGCCAGGCACGGCACTGAAGCTTTCTTT. This codes for CSVEEARHGTEAFF.

On this clonotype itself: The junction departs from the called germline gene at one end, perhaps through a read error. J is TRBJ1-4 and V is TRBV7-9; D might be TRBD1 (6 bases). Per germline, CDR1 SEHNR and CDR2 FQNEAQ (reference sequence). The CDR3 runs to 15 residues. DNA of the CDR3: TGTGCCAGCAGGTCTTGGACAGACTCTAACGAAAAACTGTTTTTT. Amino acid sequence: CASRSWTDSNEKLFF.

This clonotype showed up just a few times. This rearrangement joins TRBV4-1 to TRBJ1-2; D is undetermined. The CDR3 consists of 16 residues. Looked up from germline, CDR1 is MGHRA and CDR2 is YSYEKL. Between the trimmed V and J ends, which lost 1 base and 4 bases, there was a span of 16 bases. The DNA for the CDR3 is TGCGCCAGCAGCCAAGCGTTGTGGGGAGATACCTATGGCTACACCTTC. It is translated as CASSQALWGDTYGYTF.

The chain carries TRBV27 and TRBJ1-4, with 8 bases fitting TRBD1. Losses at the gene ends were 2 bases for V and 8 bases for J; bases not matched to a gene: 16. The germline V gene encodes CDR1 MNHEY and CDR2 SMNVEV (reference sequence). The CDR3 totals 18 residues. CDR3 protein: CASSLLRDRSAAREKLFF. CDR3 bases: TGTGCCAGCAGTTTACTAAGGGACAGGTCAGCCGCGCGGGAAAAACTGTTTTTT. Together with reference TRBV27 and TRBJ1-4, the CDR3 gives the full variable domain: EAQVTQNPRYLITVTGKKLTVTCSQNMNHEYMSWYRQDPGLGLRQIYYSMNVEVTDKGDVPEGYKVSRKEKRNFPLILESPSPNQTSLYFCASSLLRDRSAAREKLFFGSGTQLSVL.

This clonotype was counted between two and nine times. The chain is built from TRBV4-2 and TRBJ2-1, with 7 bases aligning to TRBD2. CDR3 length equals 19 residues. Germline-derived CDR1 and CDR2 are LGHNA and YNFKEQ. V was pared by 0 bases and J by 3 bases, with 14 bases of the junction left unmatched. The CDR3 DNA follows: TGTGCCAGCAGCCAAGATAATTGGGCGGCGGGAGCCGACTACAATGAGCAGTTCTTC. Protein product: CASSQDNWAAGADYNEQFF.

The chain is built from TRBV20-1 and TRBJ2-1; 7 bases fit TRBD2. The CDR3 has 15 amino acids. Trimming removed 1 base from V and 3 bases from J; junction bases left unmatched: 6. The germline V gene has CDR1 DFQATT and CDR2 SNEGSKA (reference sequence). The DNA of the CDR3 is TGCAGTGCTAGAGGGTGGCAGCGGGGCTACAATGAGCAGTTCTTC. The encoded protein is CSARGWQRGYNEQFF.

This clonotype was detected only a few times. J is TRBJ2-7 and V is TRBV5-6; D not resolved. V was cut by 1 base and J by 4 bases, with 12 bases left in between. Germline assignment: CDR1 SGHDT and CDR2 YYEEEE. CDR3 length equals 14 residues. The CDR3 bases are TGTGCCAGCAGCTTGTCTGAACGGCGATACGAGCAGTACTTC. Protein sequence: CASSLSERRYEQYF.

This chain connects TRBV27 to TRBJ1-2; 8 positions match TRBD1. Germline V gives CDR1 MNHEY, CDR2 SMNVEV (reference sequence). The junction had 18 bases not matched to a gene; V was cut back by 4 bases and J by 5 bases. The CDR3 length is 18 residues. CDR3 in amino acids: CASSSGPGGGVGRYGYTF. In nucleotides, the CDR3 is TGTGCCAGCAGTTCGGGGCCAGGGGGCGGAGTAGGACGATATGGCTACACCTTC.

The chain links TRBV13 to TRBJ2-2, with 12 bases lining up with TRBD2. Germline trimming cut 2 bases from V and 5 bases from J; bases unmatched to any gene: 12. CDR3 size: 19 residues. Germline-derived CDR1 and CDR2 are PRHDT and FYEKMQ (reference sequence). CDR3 DNA sequence: TGTGCCAGCAGCTTATATGGACTAGCGGGACCTGGTCGGACCGGGGAGCTGTTTTTT. It encodes CASSLYGLAGPGRTGELFF.

This clonotype was observed a handful of times. J is TRBJ2-7 and V is TRBV7-9, with D perhaps TRBD2 (6 bases). V shed 3 bases and J shed 3 bases, with 12 bases lying between them. The CDR3 loop spans 14 amino acids. Germline-derived CDR1 and CDR2 are SEHNR and FQNEAQ (reference sequence). This chain's CDR3 is CASSFEEGGYEQYF. CDR3 bases: TGTGCCAGCAGCTTTGAGGAGGGAGGCTACGAGCAGTACTTC.

This clonotype was seen a handful of times. This rearrangement joins TRBV18 to TRBJ2-5, with D maybe TRBD2 (6 bases). The CDR3 has 15 residues. Trimming removed 1 base at V and 1 base at J, with 10 bases between. Germline assignment: CDR1 KGHSH and CDR2 LQKENI. The CDR3 loop reads CASSPLRSGQETQYF. In DNA, the CDR3 is TGTGCCAGCTCACCACTTCGTAGCGGCCAAGAGACCCAGTACTTC.

This clonotype was detected ten times or more. The chain couples TRBV20-1 to TRBJ2-7; D call uncertain. Trimming left V 3 bases short and J 2 bases short, with 8 bases between. This CDR3 has 12 residues. CDR1 and CDR2 (germline): DFQATT, SNEGSKA (reference sequence). The CDR3 spells CSASPSTYEQYF. In DNA, the CDR3 is TGCAGTGCTAGCCCCTCAACCTACGAGCAGTACTTC.